The TCR beta chain described here comes from a study of T cells in Graves' hyperthyroidism and ophthalmopathy. This clonotype was picked up a small number of times. An end of the junction differs from the germline gene, which may be a read error. It was RNA transcripts that yielded the amplified TCR beta CDR3 regions. The primer set for the first-round RT-PCR of the TCR CDR3 was HTBI. TCRdb reanalysed the multiplex PCR reads using MiXCR and keeps one entry per CDR3 protein. The profile covers roughly 350,000 distinct CDR3 sequences, with roughly 15% appearing a single time and 34% taken by the ten largest. The CDR3 has 15 residues. Germline values: CDR1 DFQATT, CDR2 SNEGSKA (reference sequence).

Material for sequencing was blood. The clonotype originates from a woman in her forties with Graves' ophthalmopathy. The chain is built from TRBV20-1 and TRBJ2-7; 8 bases map to TRBD1. CDR3 loop: CSARDWTGIAYEQYF. DNA of the CDR3: TGCAGTGCTAGAGATTGGACAGGGATCGCCTACGAGCAATACTTC.